These 30 T cell receptor beta chains share one sample of origin, sequenced in a study of blood T cell repertoires in COVID-19. The repertoire was sequenced with immunoSEQ multiplex PCR; TCRdb's copy has only in-frame clones and lacks some. The sample records about 110,000 clones, over 60% being singletons. The sequenced sample consisted of peripheral blood. These receptors originate from a woman of 80 years or more with acute or convalescent COVID-19.

The V call is TRBV19, the J call TRBJ2-2; 11 bases are a match to TRBD2. The germline V gene encodes CDR1 LNHDA and CDR2 SQIVND (reference sequence). The CDR3 sequence is 16 residues long. Germline trimming cut 5 bases from V and 7 bases from J; bases unmatched to any gene: 9. The CDR3 here is CASSASGLAGNGELFF. The CDR3 nucleotides read TGTGCCAGTAGTGCTTCAGGACTAGCGGGTAACGGGGAGCTGTTTTTT.

The CDR3 DNA reads as TGTGCCATCAGTGAAAGTAAGGGGGACCAAGAGACCCAGTACTTC. Protein sequence: CAISESKGDQETQYF. This chain joins TRBV10-3 and TRBJ2-5; tentative D call: TRBD1 (6 bases). This CDR3 region has 15 residues. Germline-derived CDR1 and CDR2 are ENHRY and SYGVKD. Trimming took off 3 bases at V and 0 bases at J, with 11 bases between the two ends.

This chain connects TRBV6-6 to TRBJ2-3, with 9 bases that match TRBD2. The CDR3 is made up of 15 amino acids. Germline loops: CDR1 MNHNY, CDR2 SVGAGI (reference sequence). Unmatched junction bases numbered 4, after V lost 6 bases and J lost 0 bases. The CDR3 DNA sequence: TGTGCCAGCAGCCGGAGCGGGGGGAGCACAGATACGCAGTATTTT. It yields the protein CASSRSGGSTDTQYF.

The CDR3 bases are TGCAGCGTTCTAGAGATAGCTGGAAACACCATATATTTT. Translation: CSVLEIAGNTIYF. This chain uses TRBV29-1 with TRBJ1-3; D gene uncertain. V lost 5 bases and J 2 bases, leaving 10 bases between the germline ends. The CDR3 spans 13 residues. Per germline, CDR1 SQVTM and CDR2 ANQGSEA.

This sequence joins TRBV14 and TRBJ2-5; no reliable D call. The germline V and J ends were trimmed by 0 bases and 7 bases, with 6 bases remaining between them. The germline V gene encodes CDR1 SGHDN and CDR2 FVKESK. CDR3 length equals 12 residues. CDR3 amino acids: CASSQDVGTQYF. The DNA for the CDR3 is TGTGCCAGCAGCCAAGATGTCGGGACCCAGTACTTC.

This chain links TRBV6-5 with TRBJ2-1; TRBD1 agrees at 7 bases. The CDR3 consists of 14 residues. With 5 bases clipped from V and 2 bases from J, the junction kept 3 bases outside the gene matches. Germline V gives CDR1 MNHEY, CDR2 SVGAGI. CDR3: CASSPGQPYNEQFF. The CDR3 DNA sequence: TGTGCCAGCAGTCCGGGACAGCCCTACAATGAGCAGTTCTTC.

The chain combines TRBV7-6 with TRBJ2-7; 8 bases match TRBD1. CDR1 SGHVS and CDR2 FNYEAQ come from the germline V gene. The CDR3 is 16 amino acids. Trimming took 4 bases from V and 2 from J; bases not matched to a gene: 10. In DNA, the CDR3 is TGTGCCAGCAGCTCCCGACAGGGGTCGGGGACCTACGAGCAGTACTTC. It is translated as CASSSRQGSGTYEQYF. The full variable domain, rest sourced from reference TRBV7-6 and TRBJ2-7, is GAGVSQSPRYKVTKRGQDVALRCDPISGHVSLYWYRQALGQGPEFLTYFNYEAQQDKSGLPNDRFSAERPEGSISTLTIQRTEQRDSAMYRCASSSRQGSGTYEQYFGPGTRLTVT.

The chain is built from TRBV4-2 and TRBJ1-2; weak D call: TRBD1 (6 bases). CDR1 LGHNA and CDR2 YNFKEQ come from the germline V gene. V lost 1 base, J lost 4 bases, and 10 bases lay in between. This CDR3 contains 14 residues. The CDR3 DNA reads as TGTGCCAGCAGCCAAGGTGGGGGCGGCTATGGCTACACCTTC. Encoded protein: CASSQGGGGYGYTF.

V gene TRBV21-1 combines with J gene TRBJ2-1; the table calls TRBD2, which could not be checked here. TRBV21-1 is a recognized pseudogene. The CDR3 runs to 17 residues. CDR3 sequence: CASNMYEREGTYNEQFF. The DNA for the CDR3 is TGTGCCAGCAACATGTACGAGCGGGAGGGCACCTACAATGAGCAGTTCTTC.

This clone was detected only once. The J gene is TRBJ2-1, the V gene TRBV3-1 (or the pseudogene TRBV3-2); 9 bases agree with TRBD2. The CDR3 has 16 residues. Trimming at V came to 1 base and at J to 2 bases, leaving 3 bases not matched to a gene. CDR1 LGHDT and CDR2 YNNKEL come from the germline V gene (reference sequence). The CDR3, as DNA: TGTGCCAGCAGCCAAGGTGTAGCGGGGGCCTACAATGAGCAGTTCTTC. Translation: CASSQGVAGAYNEQFF.

The chain carries TRBV6-5 and TRBJ2-1, with a weak D call TRBD1 (6 bases). Trimming shortened V by 6 bases and J by 4 bases, and 16 bases separated the two germline ends. The CDR3 runs to 15 residues. Germline values: CDR1 MNHEY, CDR2 SVGAGI. The CDR3 protein is CASRQGLWEYNEQFF. The CDR3 nucleotides read TGTGCCAGCAGGCAGGGGCTCTGGGAGTACAATGAGCAGTTCTTC.

This rearrangement joins TRBV5-5 to TRBJ1-1; D may be TRBD1 (5 bases). Germline V CDR1 and CDR2: SGHKS, YYEKEE (reference sequence). CDR3 length: 16 amino acids. The germline V and J ends were trimmed by 3 bases and 4 bases, with 19 bases remaining between them. The CDR3 here is CASSYGLGSGFTEAFF. CDR3 nucleotide sequence: TGTGCCAGCAGCTATGGGTTGGGGTCAGGGTTCACTGAAGCTTTCTTT.

The chain links TRBV19 to TRBJ1-5; D might be TRBD1 (5 bases). Trimming shortened V by 3 bases and J by 7 bases, and 19 bases separated the two germline ends. This CDR3 comprises 16 residues. Germline V lookup: CDR1 LNHDA, CDR2 SQIVND (reference sequence). CDR3 residues: CASSILRTRVSQPQHF. The CDR3 bases are TGTGCCAGTAGTATCTTGAGGACCAGGGTCTCACAGCCCCAGCATTTT.

V gene TRBV9 combines with J gene TRBJ2-2, with D uncertain. Looked up from germline, CDR1 is SGDLS and CDR2 is YYNGEE. Trimming stripped 0 bases from V and 7 bases from J, with 4 bases between. This CDR3 region has 12 residues. In nucleotides, the CDR3 is TGTGCCAGCAGCGTAGCTTACGGGGAGCTGTTTTTT. Its protein is CASSVAYGELFF.

There are a few counts of this clone. Other DNA sequences in the sample encode the same CDR3. The genes are TRBV6-1 and TRBJ1-2; 8 bases are shared with TRBD1. The J segment lost 8 bases and the V segment lost 1 base, leaving 9 bases of the junction unmatched. Germline V gene lookup returns CDR1 MNHNS and CDR2 SASEGT. The CDR3 is 15 amino acids. CDR3 residues: CASSEDGQGAWGYTF. As DNA, the CDR3 is TGTGCCAGCAGTGAAGATGGGCAGGGGGCGTGGGGCTACACCTTC.

This clone came up once. This rearrangement joins TRBV5-1 to TRBJ1-5; 9 positions match TRBD1. The V segment lost 2 bases and the J segment 1 base; nucleotides outside the gene matches: 22. The CDR3 runs to 22 residues. Germline V gives CDR1 SGHRS, CDR2 YFSETQ. The CDR3 region is CASSFKAQGQGLGLGSNQPQHF. The DNA of the CDR3 is TGCGCCAGCAGCTTCAAAGCACAGGGACAGGGTTTGGGATTGGGGAGCAATCAGCCCCAGCATTTT.

The chain employs TRBV19 and TRBJ2-5, with TRBD1 matching over 8 bases. After removal of 9 bases from V and 5 bases from J, the junction contained 14 bases not matched to a gene. The CDR3 runs 15 residues. Looked up from germline, CDR1 is LNHDA and CDR2 is SQIVND (reference sequence). CDR3 sequence: CASNTRQGLGETQYF. As DNA, the CDR3 is TGTGCCAGCAATACCCGACAGGGGCTGGGGGAGACCCAGTACTTC. Combining the CDR3 with reference TRBV19 and TRBJ2-5 gives the whole variable domain DGGITQSPKYLFRKEGQNVTLSCEQNLNHDAMYWYRQDPGQGLRLIYYSQIVNDFQKGDIAEGYSVSREKKESFPLTVTSAQKNPTAFYLCASNTRQGLGETQYFGPGTRLLVL.

The V call is TRBV18, the J call TRBJ2-1; 8 bases fit TRBD2. The trim removed 4 bases at V and 9 bases at J, leaving 5 bases unmatched. CDR1 and CDR2 (germline): KGHSH, LQKENI. This CDR3 comprises 13 residues. CDR3 DNA: TGTGCCAGCTCACGCCTAGCGGGCGTTGAGCAGTTCTTC. Its protein product is CASSRLAGVEQFF. The whole variable domain, remainder taken from reference TRBV18 and TRBJ2-1, is NAGVMQNPRHLVRRRGQEARLRCSPMKGHSHVYWYRQLPEEGLKFMVYLQKENIIDESGMPKERFSAEFPKEGPSILRIQQVVRGDSAAYFCASSRLAGVEQFFGPGTRLTVL.

The chain uses TRBV29-1 and TRBJ1-2; D may be TRBD1 (5 bases). Germline-derived CDR1 and CDR2 are SQVTM and ANQGSEA. The CDR3 covers 15 residues. The ends were cut back, 7 bases at V and 2 bases at J, with 20 bases in the middle. CDR3 nucleotides: TGCAGCGCCGACTTGACAGAGACCGGGAACTATGGCTACACCTTC. Amino acid sequence: CSADLTETGNYGYTF.

The chain carries TRBV11-3 and TRBJ2-1, with TRBD1 as a possible D gene (6 bases). The CDR3 extends over 15 amino acids. Trimming stripped 0 bases from V and 7 bases from J, with 13 bases between. CDR1 and CDR2 from the germline V gene are SGHNT and YENEEA. CDR3 protein: CASSLEFGRGNEQFF. CDR3 sequence (DNA): TGTGCCAGCAGCTTAGAGTTCGGCAGGGGAAATGAGCAGTTCTTC.

The chain carries TRBV7-7 and TRBJ2-7; 10 bases line up with TRBD2. V lost 1 base and J lost 2; bases outside the gene matches: 2. The length of the CDR3 is 15 residues. CDR1 and CDR2 (germline): SSHAT, FNYEAQ (reference sequence). CDR3 in amino acids: CASSLGTSGPYEQYF. In DNA form, the CDR3 reads TGTGCCAGCAGCTTAGGGACTAGCGGCCCCTACGAGCAGTACTTC.

This rearrangement joins TRBV5-4 to TRBJ1-6, with 7 bases that match TRBD1. V dropped 3 bases and J dropped 9; count of bases not matched to a gene: 9. The length of the CDR3 is 15 residues. Germline assignment: CDR1 SGHNT and CDR2 YYREEE (reference sequence). CDR3 bases: TGTGCCAGCAGCTCGGGACAGACCAAAAGTTCACCCCTCCACTTT. Translation: CASSSGQTKSSPLHF. Drawing the rest from reference TRBV5-4 and TRBJ1-6, the complete variable domain is ETGVTQSPTHLIKTRGQQVTLRCSSQSGHNTVSWYQQALGQGPQFIFQYYREEENGRGNFPPRFSGLQFPNYSSELNVNALELDDSALYLCASSSGQTKSSPLHFGNGTRLTVT.

This chain connects TRBV18 to TRBJ2-5; 8 bases map to TRBD2. The CDR3 runs to 14 residues. The germline V gene encodes CDR1 KGHSH and CDR2 LQKENI. The V gene end was trimmed by 0 bases and the J gene end by 3 bases; junction bases not matched to a gene: 0. The CDR3 DNA is TGTGCCAGCTCACCACCCGGGAGGGAAGAGACCCAGTACTTC. Protein sequence: CASSPPGREETQYF. The complete variable domain, with remaining parts taken from reference TRBV18 and TRBJ2-5, reads NAGVMQNPRHLVRRRGQEARLRCSPMKGHSHVYWYRQLPEEGLKFMVYLQKENIIDESGMPKERFSAEFPKEGPSILRIQQVVRGDSAAYFCASSPPGREETQYFGPGTRLLVL.

The rearrangement joins TRBV27 to TRBJ1-2, with 10 bases identical to TRBD1. The CDR3 has 16 amino acids. The V and J ends lost 3 bases and 4 bases, in that order; junction bases with no gene match: 8. Per germline, CDR1 MNHEY and CDR2 SMNVEV (reference sequence). The CDR3 nucleotides read TGTGCCAGCAGTTTCGGGACAGGGGCGAAAATCTATGGCTACACCTTC. It codes for CASSFGTGAKIYGYTF.

A single count supports this clone. V and J are TRBV9 and TRBJ1-4, with TRBD1 matching over 9 bases. CDR3 length equals 15 residues. The V segment lost 4 bases and the J segment 5 bases; nucleotides outside the gene matches: 6. From germline, CDR1 is SGDLS and CDR2 YYNGEE. CDR3 loop: CASSSRQGENEKLFF. The CDR3 nucleotides read TGTGCCAGCAGCTCTCGACAGGGGGAGAATGAAAAACTGTTTTTT.

This clone has a handful of counts. The CDR3 coding sequence is TGCGCCAGCAGCCAAGGGGCTAGCGGGAGAGGTAGCACAGATACGCAGTATTTT. Translated, it gives CASSQGASGRGSTDTQYF. V and J are TRBV4-1 and TRBJ2-3; 10 bases fit TRBD2. Looked up from germline, CDR1 is MGHRA and CDR2 is YSYEKL. V gave up 1 base and J gave up 0 bases; unmatched junction bases: 7. The CDR3 runs to 18 residues.

The chain carries TRBV27 and TRBJ2-7; perhaps TRBD1 as D (6 bases). V was pared by 4 bases and J by 2 bases, with 12 bases between. Germline assignment: CDR1 MNHEY and CDR2 SMNVEV (reference sequence). There are 14 residues in the CDR3. For the CDR3, the DNA is TGTGCCAGCAGTTACCGGGACATACCCTACGAGCAGTACTTC. Amino acids: CASSYRDIPYEQYF.

The genes are TRBV19 and TRBJ2-1; TRBD1 matches at 9 bases. Germline V lookup: CDR1 LNHDA, CDR2 SQIVND (reference sequence). The CDR3 is 15 residues long. The V segment lost 3 bases and the J segment 2 bases; nucleotides outside the gene matches: 2. CDR3 nucleotides: TGTGCCAGTAGTATCGGACAGGGGACCTACAATGAGCAGTTCTTC. This codes for CASSIGQGTYNEQFF.

This clone was recorded at least ten times. The CDR3 nucleotides are TGCGCCAGCAGCGGAAGGACAGGGGAGCGCTATGGCTACACCTTC. As protein: CASSGRTGERYGYTF. V and J are TRBV5-1 and TRBJ1-2; TRBD1 aligns across 9 bases. V gave up 4 bases and J gave up 4 bases; unmatched junction bases: 8. Germline assignment: CDR1 SGHRS and CDR2 YFSETQ. The CDR3 covers 15 residues.

This clone was picked up a small number of times. The chain has TRBV5-4 and TRBJ2-1; 9 nucleotides align to TRBD2. In germline, CDR1 is SGHNT, CDR2 YYREEE (reference sequence). This CDR3 has 17 residues. Trimming cost V 4 bases and J 4 bases; bases outside gene matches: 12. In nucleotides, the CDR3 is TGTGCCAGCAGCCAAGGGGGTAGCGGGGGAATATACAATGAGCAGTTCTTC. Translation: CASSQGGSGGIYNEQFF.